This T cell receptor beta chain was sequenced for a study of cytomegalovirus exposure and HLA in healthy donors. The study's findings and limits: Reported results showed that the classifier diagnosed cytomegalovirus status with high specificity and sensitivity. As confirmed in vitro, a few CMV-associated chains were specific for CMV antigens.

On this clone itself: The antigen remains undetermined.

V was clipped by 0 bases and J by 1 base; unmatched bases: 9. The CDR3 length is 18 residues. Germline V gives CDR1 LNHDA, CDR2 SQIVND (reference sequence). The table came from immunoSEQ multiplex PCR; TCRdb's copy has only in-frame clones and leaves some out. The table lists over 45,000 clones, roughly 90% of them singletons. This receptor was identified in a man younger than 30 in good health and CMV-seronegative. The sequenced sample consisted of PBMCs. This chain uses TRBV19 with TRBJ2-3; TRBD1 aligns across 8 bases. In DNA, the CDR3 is TGTGCCAGTAGTATAGATCGCGGGACAGGTGGTGGCACAGATACGCAGTATTTT. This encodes CASSIDRGTGGGTDTQYF.